This T cell receptor beta chain was sequenced for a study of blood T cell repertoires in COVID-19. Measured with immunoSEQ multiplex PCR; TCRdb has only the in-frame clones, and not every one. The sample consists of roughly 150,000 clones, about 85% of them appearing once. Sequencing was performed on peripheral blood. This sequence originates from a woman in her fifties or sixties with COVID-19, enrolled during active disease.

CDR3 in DNA: TGTGCCAGCAGTTATCCGGCGGGGGGCACAGATACGCAGTATTTT. It encodes CASSYPAGGTDTQYF. The gene calls are TRBV6-2 or TRBV6-3 and TRBJ2-3; 7 bases are shared with TRBD2. The CDR3 is 15 amino acids. V shed 3 bases, J shed 1 base, and the junction held 4 bases outside the gene matches. Germline V gene data show CDR1 as MNHEY and CDR2 as SVGEGT.